This TCR beta chain derives from a study of beta chain features in type 1 diabetes. Study outcomes and limitations: Moderate but significant shortening of TCRB CDR3s was recorded in all four CD4+ subsets from Type 1 diabetes patients. Equally in patients and controls, PCR might preferentially amplify shorter templates. Comparison showed that naive, central memory and Treg TCRB repertoires appeared more similar among patients than among healthy donors.

This clone was counted between two and nine times. Its cognate antigen is unknown. The CDR3 is 15 residues long. Unmatched junction bases numbered 13, after V lost 5 bases and J lost 6 bases. Germline V gene lookup returns CDR1 SEHNR and CDR2 FQNEAQ (reference sequence). Every participating donor gave one draw, a heparinised blood sample averaging about 100 mL. All of the sorted populations showed purity greater than 95%. Expressed TCRB transcripts were sequenced because the entire RNA isolate underwent reverse transcription. Clones were read by immunoSEQ multiplex PCR, and TCRdb kept only the in-frame ones, dropping some. Of 200,000 to 300,000 clones in the sample, 11% are singletons; the top ten hold approximately 0.015%.

The specimen was naive CD4+ T cells from blood. The TCR sequence derives from a man under 40 with type 1 diabetes. This chain connects TRBV7-9 to TRBJ2-7; 7 positions agree with TRBD1. This chain's CDR3 is CASSPQGSTSFEQYF. CDR3 coding DNA: TGTGCCAGCAGCCCACAGGGGTCGACGAGTTTCGAGCAGTACTTC.